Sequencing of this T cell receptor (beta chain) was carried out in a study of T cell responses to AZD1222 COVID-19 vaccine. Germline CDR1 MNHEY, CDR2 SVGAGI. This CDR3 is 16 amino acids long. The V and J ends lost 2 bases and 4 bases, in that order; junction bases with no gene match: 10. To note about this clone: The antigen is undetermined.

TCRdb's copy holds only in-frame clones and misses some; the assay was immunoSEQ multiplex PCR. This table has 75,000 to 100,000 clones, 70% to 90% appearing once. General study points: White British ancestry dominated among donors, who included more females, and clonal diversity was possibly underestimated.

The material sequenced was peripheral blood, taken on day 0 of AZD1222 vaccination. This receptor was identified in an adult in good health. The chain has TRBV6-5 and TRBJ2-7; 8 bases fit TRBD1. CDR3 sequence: CASSYPEQGGRYEQYF. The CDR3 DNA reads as TGTGCCAGCAGTTACCCTGAACAGGGGGGTAGGTACGAGCAGTACTTC.